This paragraph covers one T cell receptor beta chain sequence. The antigen is unknown. The protocol was immunoSEQ multiplex PCR, while the TCRdb copy is restricted to in-frame clones and leaves out a portion. The sample carries about 140,000 clones, about 91% recorded once. The data stem from a study of T cell responses to AZD1222 COVID-19 vaccine. Regarding the study as a whole: Donors were chiefly white British, with a greater number of females, and clonal diversity was perhaps underestimated. It was only six AZD1222 recipients who were seropositive at baseline. Spike-specific TCR breadth and depth both grew after two AZD1222 doses. Vaccine-related CD4 TCRs covered spike, predominating at 160-218 and 743-854.

CDR1 and CDR2 from the germline V gene are MGHDK and SYGVNS. The CDR3 has 14 residues. V lost 8 bases to trimming and J lost 5 bases; unmatched junction nucleotides: 4. The chain carries TRBV25-1 and TRBJ2-2, with TRBD1 matching over 11 bases. This clonotype was obtained from an adult in good health. Source: peripheral blood, taken on day 0 of AZD1222 vaccination. This CDR3 is CASGGTGGTGELFF. CDR3 DNA sequence: TGTGCCAGCGGTGGGACAGGGGGTACCGGGGAGCTGTTTTTT.